This passage covers 5 T cell receptor beta chains from one sample sequenced in a study of shared clonotypes between healthy human individuals. The method was immunoSEQ multiplex PCR; TCRdb's version includes in-frame clones alone and lacks a portion of them. This table has nearly 500,000 clones, 60% to 85% appearing once. Sequenced material: PBMCs. These receptors were collected from a woman aged 40 to 55 in good health. Some clones in this sample may be carry-over from other donors' samples.

This clone was seen a handful of times. The V gene is TRBV7-2, the J gene TRBJ2-5; TRBD2 agrees at 8 bases. The DNA end is a closer match to TRBJ2-7, so the J assignment may be wrong. The CDR3 covers 15 residues. In germline, CDR1 is SGHTA, CDR2 FQGNSA. CDR3 amino acids: CASSPQAGEFREQYF. The CDR3 region has the DNA TGTGCCAGCAGCCCACAAGCGGGAGAGTTCCGCGAGCAGTACTTC.

This clone has a count of ten or more. CDR3 loop: CASSYGAGVKGTEAFF. The CDR3 region has the DNA TGTGCCAGCAGTTACGGAGCTGGGGTGAAGGGAACTGAAGCTTTCTTT. This rearrangement joins TRBV6-5 to TRBJ1-1; no firm D call. The CDR3 totals 16 residues. V was trimmed by 2 bases and J by 5 bases, leaving 18 bases between them. Germline V CDR1 and CDR2: MNHEY, SVGAGI.

This clone has only a few counts. This sequence joins TRBV11-2 and TRBJ2-2; D is ambiguous. Trimming left V 6 bases short and J 7 bases short, with 12 bases between. Germline CDR1 SGHAT, CDR2 FQNNGV. The CDR3 has 13 amino acids. CDR3 loop: CASSLRRGGELFF. In nucleotides, the CDR3 is TGTGCCAGCAGTTTAAGGAGAGGCGGGGAGCTGTTTTTT.

CDR3 amino acids: CASSLGGIVYEQYF. The DNA of the CDR3 is TGCGCCAGCAGCTTGGGAGGGATCGTCTACGAGCAGTACTTC. This rearrangement joins TRBV5-1 to TRBJ2-7; tentative D call: TRBD2 (5 bases). Trimming shortened V by 0 bases and J by 3 bases, and 10 bases separated the two germline ends. The germline gives CDR1 SGHRS, CDR2 YFSETQ. This CDR3 region has 14 residues.

V gene TRBV5-1 combines with J gene TRBJ2-3; TRBD1 agrees at 7 bases. Germline values: CDR1 SGHRS, CDR2 YFSETQ. V lost 6 bases to trimming and J lost 0 bases; unmatched junction nucleotides: 10. This CDR3 is built from 16 residues. The CDR3 DNA sequence: TGCGCCAGCAACCCGACAGGGACCTTGAGCACAGATACGCAGTATTTT. It translates to CASNPTGTLSTDTQYF.